This T cell receptor beta chain was identified in a study of blood T cells in healthy people across ages. Findings and limits, study-wide: The recorded TCR beta diversity per million T cells decreased in a roughly linear manner with age. Researchers said unsorted PBMCs prevented a conclusive naive versus antigen-experienced comparison.

For this clonotype: Antigen: not known.

V was pared by 5 bases and J by 4 bases, with 9 bases of the junction left unmatched. The germline V gene has CDR1 SGHTA and CDR2 FQGNSA. The CDR3 is 15 residues long. It was with a sample-barcoded 5' primer and a J-beta primer mix that a second PCR of roughly 7 to 12 cycles was run. MiXCR, applied by TCRdb to the 5' RACE reads, yields one record per CDR3 protein. This sample has about 640,000 distinct CDR3 sequences, with 58% found just once. Healthy individuals of Caucasian origin from Russia, aged about 6 to 90, served as donors. This TCR derives from a man in his fifties or sixties in good health. The sample consisted of blood. V is TRBV7-2 and J is TRBJ2-5, with 8 bases matching TRBD1. The CDR3 bases are TGTGCCAGCAGCGTAAGAGGACAGGGTGTAGAGACCCAGTACTTC. It translates to CASSVRGQGVETQYF. Looking up the rest from reference TRBV7-2 and TRBJ2-5 gives the full variable domain: GAGVSQSPSNKVTEKGKDVELRCDPISGHTALYWYRQSLGQGLEFLIYFQGNSAPDKSGLPSDRFSAERTGGSVSTLTIQRTQQEDSAVYLCASSVRGQGVETQYFGPGTRLLVL.